This entry describes one TCR beta chain. This receptor's antigen is unknown. Base qualities are not recorded, but no much larger clone differs from it by a single base. This sample was included in a study of blood T cell repertoires in COVID-19 (dated by TCRdb to the early 2020s). A note on the overall study: Samples covering the acute and convalescent phases of COVID-19 were provided by collaborators in the United States, Italy and Spain. The prospective study material was composed of cDNA or gDNA derived from T cells, B-cell-depleted T cells, or PBMCs. Subjects who had been exposed to COVID-19, were actively infected with it, or had recovered from it provided the deeply sampled blood TCRbeta repertoires that made up the dataset. The repertoires were released in a freely available public database meant as a resource for research on the immune response to SARS-CoV-2. Samples came from the ongoing ImmuneRACE study (first 160 participants) plus 1,254 subjects from 6 global collaborators. The sample metadata nearly always contained a de-identified subject ID, COVID-19 status, age in years and sex. Where available, HLA class I and class II types were taken from metadata supplied by the sample provider and were not determined by assay-based typing. General study outcomes and caveats: How much clinical and demographic metadata was included differed by source and by participant, and the metadata was provided uncurated.

One collaborating source in Seattle enrolled patients while the patients were actively infected and followed the patients over time throughout the course of disease. Collaborating institutions collected whole blood in K2EDTA tubes following their own protocols. For TCRbeta analysis, collaborator samples were shipped as frozen whole blood, as isolated PBMCs, or as DNA extracted from either sample type. TCRbeta CDR3 regions were amplified from genomic DNA by means of the immunoSEQ Assay, a bias-controlled multiplex PCR. The authors processed their data as follows. Nucleated cell counts per sample were estimated from amplification of reference gene primers within the assay. To quantify the absolute abundance of each unique TCRbeta CDR3 rearrangement, sequence reads were collapsed and filtered. For each sample, productive Simpson clonality was calculated by taking the square root of Simpson's diversity index across productive rearrangements. TCRdb carries this immuneACCESS record with in-frame sequences only. Its versions omit some clonotypes, under half of them owing to an unresolved V gene in the studies checked, with the rest unexplained. That table supplies the V and J calls and clone size; D and trimming were determined from the DNA. This sample comprises about 180,000 clones, approximately 80% of them detected only once. Of the sample, 5.5% to 8% falls within the top ten clones.

The germline V gene supplies CDR1 SGHVS and CDR2 FNYEAQ. Germline trimming: 5 bases from V, 0 bases from J; junction bases outside gene matches: 9. There are 16 amino acids in the CDR3, from cysteine to phenylalanine inclusive. The only DNA kept is the CDR3, 48 bases in frame from the first base. This TCR was sampled from a woman in her thirties or forties with COVID-19, enrolled during active disease. The specimen was peripheral blood. This chain joins TRBV7-6 to TRBJ1-1; 7 junctional bases match TRBD1. The DNA sequence reads TGTGCCAGCAGCCACACGACAGGGCGAATGAACACTGAAGCTTTCTTT. Its translation is CASSHTTGRMNTEAFF.